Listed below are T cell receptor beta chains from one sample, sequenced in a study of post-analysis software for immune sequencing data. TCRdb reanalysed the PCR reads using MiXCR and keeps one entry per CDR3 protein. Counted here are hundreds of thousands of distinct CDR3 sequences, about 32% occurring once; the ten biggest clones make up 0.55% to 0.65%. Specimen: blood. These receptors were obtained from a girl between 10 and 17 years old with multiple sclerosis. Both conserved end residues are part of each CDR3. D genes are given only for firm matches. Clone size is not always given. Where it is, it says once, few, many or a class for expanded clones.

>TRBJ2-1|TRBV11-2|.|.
CASSFSGGSYDEQFF
TGTGCCAGCAGCTTTTCTGGGGGCTCCTACGATGAGCAGTTCTTC
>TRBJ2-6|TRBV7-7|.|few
CASSLAPQGRGSGANVLTF
TGTGCCAGCAGCTTAGCGCCACAGGGCAGAGGCTCTGGGGCCAACGTCCTGACTTTC
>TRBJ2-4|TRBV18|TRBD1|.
CASSPRVDRLAKNIQYF
TGTGCCAGCTCACCACGGGTGGACAGGCTAGCCAAAAACATTCAGTACTTC
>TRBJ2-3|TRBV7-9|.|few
CASSLGEQPSNTDTQYF
TGTGCCAGCAGCTTGGGAGAACAACCCTCAAACACAGATACGCAGTATTTT
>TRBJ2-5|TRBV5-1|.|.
CASRYSSGETQYF
TGCGCCAGCCGCTACAGCTCTGGAGAGACCCAGTACTTC
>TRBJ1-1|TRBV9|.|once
CAGSVAAAMNTEAFF
TGTGCCGGCAGCGTAGCAGCAGCTATGAACACTGAAGCTTTCTTT
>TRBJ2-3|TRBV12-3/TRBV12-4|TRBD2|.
CVSNRLAGAGDTQYF
TGTGTCAGCAATAGACTAGCGGGAGCTGGGGATACGCAGTATTTT
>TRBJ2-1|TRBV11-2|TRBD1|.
CASSTRNGQGYEQFF
TGTGCCAGCAGCACGAGAAACGGACAGGGGTATGAGCAGTTCTTC
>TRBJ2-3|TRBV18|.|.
CASSPELSSTDTQYF
TGTGCCAGCTCACCAGAGTTATCTAGCACAGATACGCAGTATTTT
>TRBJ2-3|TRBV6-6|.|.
CASSSDGGRDTQYF
TGTGCCAGCAGCTCCGATGGGGGGAGGGATACGCAGTATTTT
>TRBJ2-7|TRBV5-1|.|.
CASSLDNSQTYEQYF
TGCGCCAGCAGCTTGGATAACAGCCAAACCTACGAGCAGTACTTC
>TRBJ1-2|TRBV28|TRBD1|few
CASSVPDRGIGYTF
TGTGCCAGCAGTGTCCCGGACAGGGGGATTGGCTACACCTTC
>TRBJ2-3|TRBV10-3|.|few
CATGEATTDTQYF
TGTGCCACGGGGGAGGCCACCACAGATACGCAGTATTTT
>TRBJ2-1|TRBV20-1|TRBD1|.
CSASSRDRGRFNEQFF
TGCAGTGCTAGCTCAAGGGACAGGGGGCGGTTCAATGAGCAGTTCTTC
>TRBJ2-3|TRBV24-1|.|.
CATSDPLPGPASSTDTQYF
TGTGCCACCAGTGATCCGCTTCCGGGACCAGCATCTAGCACAGATACGCAGTATTTT
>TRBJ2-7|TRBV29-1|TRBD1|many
CSVAQGATGYEQYF
TGCAGCGTCGCCCAGGGGGCTACGGGGTACGAGCAGTACTTC